These T cell receptor beta chains were read from a single sample in a study of shared clonotypes between healthy human individuals. Clones were read by immunoSEQ multiplex PCR, and TCRdb kept only the in-frame ones, dropping some. The repertoire holds 650,000 to 700,000 clones, with roughly 88% as singletons. What was sequenced was memory CD8+ T cells from PBMCs. Source of these receptors: a man between 18 and 35 years old in good health. Some clones in this sample may be carry-over from other donors' samples. The CDR3 runs from the conserved cysteine through the conserved F or W. Each record gives: J gene, CDR3 length, clone size, V gene, D gene, CDR3 DNA, CDR3 protein. D genes are given only for firm matches. Size is stated for part of the rows, as once, few or many counts, or as a class when the clone is expanded.

J gene: TRBJ2-5
CDR3 length: 15
clone size: .
V gene: TRBV10-2
D gene: .
CDR3 DNA: TGCGCCAGCAGTGAGTCGGGCGGAGAACAAGAGACCCAGTACTTC
CDR3 protein: CASSESGGEQETQYF

J gene: TRBJ2-7
CDR3 length: 14
clone size: .
V gene: TRBV5-6
D gene: TRBD2
CDR3 DNA: TGTGCCAGCAGCTTGGTTCGGGGGGTCTCGGAGCAGTACTTC
CDR3 protein: CASSLVRGVSEQYF

J gene: TRBJ2-7
CDR3 length: 15
clone size: .
V gene: TRBV11-2
D gene: .
CDR3 DNA: TGTGCCAGCAGCTTAGTAACGGTCAGCTCCTACGAGCAGTACTTC
CDR3 protein: CASSLVTVSSYEQYF

J gene: TRBJ2-4
CDR3 length: 21
clone size: .
V gene: TRBV27
D gene: TRBD1
CDR3 DNA: TGTGCCAGCAGCCCCGGGACAGCCGATCTGTGGAGCCCAGTCGCCAAAAACATTCAGTACTTC
CDR3 protein: CASSPGTADLWSPVAKNIQYF

J gene: TRBJ1-1
CDR3 length: 14
clone size: .
V gene: TRBV9
D gene: .
CDR3 DNA: TGTGCCAGCAGCGTGACGGGGGCGGGGACTGAAGCTTTCTTT
CDR3 protein: CASSVTGAGTEAFF

J gene: TRBJ1-4
CDR3 length: 16
clone size: once
V gene: TRBV7-2
D gene: .
CDR3 DNA: TGTGCCAGCAGCCCGGGGGGCCGGAAGACGGATGAAAAACTGTTTTTT
CDR3 protein: CASSPGGRKTDEKLFF

J gene: TRBJ2-6
CDR3 length: 14
clone size: .
V gene: TRBV19
D gene: TRBD1
CDR3 DNA: TGTGCCAGTAAAAGGCAGGGGGCCTTCCACGTCCTGACTTTC
CDR3 protein: CASKRQGAFHVLTF

J gene: TRBJ1-4
CDR3 length: 14
clone size: .
V gene: TRBV5-1
D gene: .
CDR3 DNA: TGCGCCAGCAGCTTGTGGAGGGGTCGTGAAAAACTGTTTTTT
CDR3 protein: CASSLWRGREKLFF

J gene: TRBJ2-1
CDR3 length: 14
clone size: .
V gene: TRBV10-2
D gene: TRBD2
CDR3 DNA: TGCGCCAGCGCCGGACTAGGAAGGGGCAATGAGCAGTTCTTC
CDR3 protein: CASAGLGRGNEQFF

J gene: TRBJ1-2
CDR3 length: 13
clone size: .
V gene: TRBV7-2
D gene: TRBD1
CDR3 DNA: TGTGCCAGCAGCTCAAGACAGGGGCAGGGCTACACCTTC
CDR3 protein: CASSSRQGQGYTF

J gene: TRBJ1-4
CDR3 length: 11
clone size: .
V gene: TRBV6-1
D gene: .
CDR3 DNA: TGTGCCAGCAGTGAAATCGGGCGGGTGTTTTTT
CDR3 protein: CASSEIGRVFF

J gene: TRBJ2-1
CDR3 length: 15
clone size: .
V gene: TRBV27
D gene: TRBD2
CDR3 DNA: TGTGCCAGCAGTCTCAGACTAGCGGGACGTAATGAGCAGTTCTTC
CDR3 protein: CASSLRLAGRNEQFF

J gene: TRBJ2-5
CDR3 length: 15
clone size: once
V gene: TRBV11-2
D gene: TRBD2
CDR3 DNA: TGTGCCAGCAGCTTAAGTACGGGAGGGGTAGAGACCCAGTACTTC
CDR3 protein: CASSLSTGGVETQYF

J gene: TRBJ1-2
CDR3 length: 14
clone size: .
V gene: TRBV4-1
D gene: TRBD1
CDR3 DNA: TGCGCCAGCAGTACAGTCGGAGGGGGCAACGGCTACACCTTC
CDR3 protein: CASSTVGGGNGYTF

J gene: TRBJ1-1
CDR3 length: 16
clone size: few
V gene: TRBV14
D gene: TRBD1
CDR3 DNA: TGTGCCAGCAGCCGCCGTCCTCCAGGGGGCCGCACTGAAGCTTTCTTT
CDR3 protein: CASSRRPPGGRTEAFF

J gene: TRBJ1-5
CDR3 length: 14
clone size: .
V gene: TRBV27
D gene: .
CDR3 DNA: TGTGCCAGCAGTTTAAACGGAGTCAATCAGCCCCAGCATTTT
CDR3 protein: CASSLNGVNQPQHF

J gene: TRBJ2-7
CDR3 length: 14
clone size: .
V gene: TRBV28
D gene: .
CDR3 DNA: TGTGCCAGCAGTTTAGGGGAGGCCTTGTCGGAGCAGTACTTC
CDR3 protein: CASSLGEALSEQYF

J gene: TRBJ2-1
CDR3 length: 14
clone size: once
V gene: TRBV29-1
D gene: TRBD2
CDR3 DNA: TGCAGCGTATTCGGGCTAGCGGGAGTGAATGAGCAGTTCTTC
CDR3 protein: CSVFGLAGVNEQFF

J gene: TRBJ2-7
CDR3 length: 13
clone size: .
V gene: TRBV4-1
D gene: .
CDR3 DNA: TGCGCCAGCAGCCCCAGCGGAAGGTACGAGCAGTACTTC
CDR3 protein: CASSPSGRYEQYF

J gene: TRBJ2-2
CDR3 length: 17
clone size: once
V gene: TRBV7-9
D gene: .
CDR3 DNA: TGTGCCAGCAGCTCTCTAACAGGGTTCTTGAACACCGGGGAGCTGTTTTTT
CDR3 protein: CASSSLTGFLNTGELFF

J gene: TRBJ1-1
CDR3 length: 16
clone size: .
V gene: TRBV5-1
D gene: TRBD1
CDR3 DNA: TGCGCCAGCAGCATGGACAGGACAACCTTGAACACTGAAGCTTTCTTT
CDR3 protein: CASSMDRTTLNTEAFF

J gene: TRBJ1-5
CDR3 length: 15
clone size: .
V gene: TRBV7-9
D gene: .
CDR3 DNA: TGTGCCAGCAGCCCCGGGGCCTTGAGCAATCAGCCCCAGCATTTT
CDR3 protein: CASSPGALSNQPQHF

J gene: TRBJ2-7
CDR3 length: 14
clone size: .
V gene: TRBV2
D gene: TRBD2
CDR3 DNA: TGTGCCAGCCATCCCCCGAGCGGGGCCTACGAGCAGTACTTC
CDR3 protein: CASHPPSGAYEQYF

J gene: TRBJ2-3
CDR3 length: 13
clone size: once
V gene: TRBV27
D gene: .
CDR3 DNA: TGTGCCAGCAGTTTATTACGGACGGATACGCAGTATTTT
CDR3 protein: CASSLLRTDTQYF

J gene: TRBJ2-3
CDR3 length: 15
clone size: .
V gene: TRBV6-6
D gene: .
CDR3 DNA: TGTGCCAGCAGTTACTGGGCAGCTAGCACAGATACGCAGTATTTT
CDR3 protein: CASSYWAASTDTQYF